The T cell receptor (beta chain) described here comes from a study of cytomegalovirus exposure and HLA in healthy donors. 60 Vbeta and 13 Jbeta primers were used in PCR. Clones were read by immunoSEQ multiplex PCR, and TCRdb kept only the in-frame ones, dropping some. The table lists under 200,000 clones, roughly four fifths of them singletons. V shed 6 bases and J shed 7 bases, with 10 bases lying between them. CDR1 is MNHEY, CDR2 SVGAGI, per germline. The CDR3 covers 12 residues. The V and J genes are TRBV6-5 and TRBJ2-1, with D hard to call. The sequencing sample was made of PBMCs. The sequence was obtained from a man aged 25 to 40 in good health and CMV-seronegative. The CDR3 region has the DNA TGTGCCAGCAGCCCCACCAGGAATGAGCAGTTCTTC. The encoded protein is CASSPTRNEQFF.